This T cell receptor (beta chain) came from a study of CD8+CD57+ T cells in acquired aplastic anemia. TCR beta VDJ and CDR3 profiles were obtained from a genomic DNA template. Each CDR3 protein is one row after TCRdb ran MiXCR on the reads. The table lists approximately 150,000 distinct CDR3 sequences, approximately 51% of them singletons. Trimming left V 3 bases short and J 4 bases short, with 9 bases between. Germline V lookup: CDR1 SGHNT, CDR2 YYREEE (reference sequence). The CDR3 covers 13 residues. Individuals selected for sequencing had exhibited CD8+CD57+ cell expansion on flow cytometry. The chain combines TRBV5-4 with TRBJ2-3; possibly TRBD1 for D (5 bases). This TCR derives from a human donor with aplastic anemia. Sample: sorted CD4+, CD8+, or CD8+CD57+ T cells (not recorded which) from PBMCs. The CDR3 DNA is TGTGCCAGCAGCTATAGGGGCTCAGATACGCAGTATTTT. It is translated as CASSYRGSDTQYF.